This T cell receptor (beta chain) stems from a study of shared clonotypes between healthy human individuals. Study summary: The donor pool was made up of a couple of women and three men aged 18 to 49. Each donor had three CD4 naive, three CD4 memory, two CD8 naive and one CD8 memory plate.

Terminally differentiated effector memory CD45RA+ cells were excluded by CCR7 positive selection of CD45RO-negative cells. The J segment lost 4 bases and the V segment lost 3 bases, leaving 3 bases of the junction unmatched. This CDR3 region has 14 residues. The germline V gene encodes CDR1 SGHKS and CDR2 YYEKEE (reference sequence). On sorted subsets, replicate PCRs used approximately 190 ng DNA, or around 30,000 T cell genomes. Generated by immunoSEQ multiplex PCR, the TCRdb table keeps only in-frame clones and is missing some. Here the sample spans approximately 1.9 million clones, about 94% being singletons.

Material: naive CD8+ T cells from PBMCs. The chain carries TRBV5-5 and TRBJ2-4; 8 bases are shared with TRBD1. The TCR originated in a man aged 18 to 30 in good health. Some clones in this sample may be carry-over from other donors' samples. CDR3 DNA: TGTGCCAGCAGCTGGGGACAGGAGAAAAACATTCAGTACTTC. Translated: CASSWGQEKNIQYF.